This record concerns one TCR beta chain sequence. Its antigen is unknown. These data belong to a study of chemoradiotherapy in HPV16-positive cancers. Study-level information: Functional T-cell assays on a couple of HPV16-positive patients' cells defined candidate HPV-specific clones and common TCR motifs.

The CDR3 runs to 15 residues. V lost 1 base and J lost 0, with 9 bases in between. Germline CDR1 reads WSHSY; CDR2 reads SAAADI. Generated by immunoSEQ multiplex PCR, the TCRdb table keeps only in-frame clones and is missing some. The sample lists 2,000 or so clones, roughly 73% occurring once. General study results and limits: HPV-specific T cells were functionally defined from only a couple of HPV16-positive patients. Candidate HPV-specific clones and E7-related TCR motifs grew in tumor during treatment. Better recurrence-free survival went with HPV-responsive T-cell expansion in HPV16-positive patients.

V gene TRBV10-2 combines with J gene TRBJ1-1; no reliable D call. This clonotype was sampled from a human donor with HPV-associated anogenital cancer. This specimen was tumor tissue, taken from a patient who underwent chemoradiotherapy. CDR3 bases: TGCGCCAGCAGTGAGTGGGCAGGTATGAACACTGAAGCTTTCTTT. Protein product: CASSEWAGMNTEAFF.